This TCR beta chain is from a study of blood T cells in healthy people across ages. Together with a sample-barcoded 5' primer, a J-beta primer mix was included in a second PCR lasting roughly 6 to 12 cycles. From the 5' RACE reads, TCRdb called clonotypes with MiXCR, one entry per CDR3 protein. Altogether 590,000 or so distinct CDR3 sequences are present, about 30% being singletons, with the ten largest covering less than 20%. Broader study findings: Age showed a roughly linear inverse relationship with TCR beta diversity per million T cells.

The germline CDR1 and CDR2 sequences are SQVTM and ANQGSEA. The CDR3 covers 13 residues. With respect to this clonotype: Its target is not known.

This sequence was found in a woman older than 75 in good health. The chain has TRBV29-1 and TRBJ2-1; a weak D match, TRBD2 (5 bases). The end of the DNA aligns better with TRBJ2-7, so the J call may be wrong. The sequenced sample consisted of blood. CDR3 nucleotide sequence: TGCAGCGTTACCACGGGGTCTTACAATGAGCAGTACTTC. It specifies CSVTTGSYNEQYF.